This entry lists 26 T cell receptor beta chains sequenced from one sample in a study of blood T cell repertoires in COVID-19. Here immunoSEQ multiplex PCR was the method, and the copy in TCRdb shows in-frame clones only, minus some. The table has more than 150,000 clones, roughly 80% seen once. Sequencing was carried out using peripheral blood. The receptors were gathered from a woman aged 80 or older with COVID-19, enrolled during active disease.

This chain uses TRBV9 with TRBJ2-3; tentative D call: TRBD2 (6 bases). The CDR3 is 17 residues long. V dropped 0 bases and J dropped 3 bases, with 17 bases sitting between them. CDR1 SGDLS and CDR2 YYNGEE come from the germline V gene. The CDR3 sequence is CASSVAFPGDVTDTQYF. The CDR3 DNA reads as TGTGCCAGCAGCGTAGCCTTTCCGGGGGACGTGACAGATACGCAGTATTTT.

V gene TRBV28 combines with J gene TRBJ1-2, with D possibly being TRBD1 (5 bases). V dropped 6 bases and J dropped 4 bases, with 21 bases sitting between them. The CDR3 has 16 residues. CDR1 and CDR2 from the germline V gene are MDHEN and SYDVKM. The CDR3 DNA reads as TGTGCCAGCAGGATGCGGGGCGCCACGGTTTCCTATGGCTACACCTTC. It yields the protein CASRMRGATVSYGYTF.

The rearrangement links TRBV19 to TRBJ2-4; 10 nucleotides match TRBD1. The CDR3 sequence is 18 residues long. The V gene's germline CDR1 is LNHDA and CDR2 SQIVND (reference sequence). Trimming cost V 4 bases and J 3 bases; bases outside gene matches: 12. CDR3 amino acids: CASSRWDRGVLGKNIQYF. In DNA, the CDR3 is TGTGCCAGTAGTAGGTGGGACAGGGGCGTTTTGGGCAAAAACATTCAGTACTTC.

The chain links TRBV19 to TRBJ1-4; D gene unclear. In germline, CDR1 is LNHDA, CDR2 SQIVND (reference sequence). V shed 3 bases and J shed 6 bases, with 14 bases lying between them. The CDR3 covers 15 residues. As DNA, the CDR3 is TGTGCCAGTAGTATGAAACCTCGCGGGTATGAAAAACTGTTTTTT. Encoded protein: CASSMKPRGYEKLFF.

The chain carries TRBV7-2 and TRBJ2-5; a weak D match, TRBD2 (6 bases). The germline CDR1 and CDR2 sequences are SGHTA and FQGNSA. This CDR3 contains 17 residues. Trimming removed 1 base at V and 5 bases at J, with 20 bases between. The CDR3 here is CASSLGGATVARETQYF. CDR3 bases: TGTGCCAGCAGCTTAGGCGGGGCTACGGTAGCGCGGGAGACCCAGTACTTC.

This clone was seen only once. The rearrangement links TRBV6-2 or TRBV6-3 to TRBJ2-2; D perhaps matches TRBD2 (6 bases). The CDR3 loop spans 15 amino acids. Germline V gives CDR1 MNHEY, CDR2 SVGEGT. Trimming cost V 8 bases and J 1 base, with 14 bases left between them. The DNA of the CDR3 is TGTGCCAGCCGCCCTTGGGGGGAGAACACCGGGGAGCTGTTTTTT. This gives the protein CASRPWGENTGELFF.

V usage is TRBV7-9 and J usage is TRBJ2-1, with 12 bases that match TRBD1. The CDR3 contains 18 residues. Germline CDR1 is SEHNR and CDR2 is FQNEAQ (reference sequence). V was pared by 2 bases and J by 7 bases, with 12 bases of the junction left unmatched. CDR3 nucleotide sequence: TGTGCCAGCAGCTTAACGTCCGGGACAGGGGGCTATGAGAATGAGCAGTTCTTC. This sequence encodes CASSLTSGTGGYENEQFF.

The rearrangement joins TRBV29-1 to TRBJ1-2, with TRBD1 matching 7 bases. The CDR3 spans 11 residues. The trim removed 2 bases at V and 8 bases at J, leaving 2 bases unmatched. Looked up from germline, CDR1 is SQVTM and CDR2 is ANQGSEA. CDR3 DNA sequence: TGCAGCGTTGAATACAGGGGAGGCTACACCTTC. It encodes CSVEYRGGYTF.

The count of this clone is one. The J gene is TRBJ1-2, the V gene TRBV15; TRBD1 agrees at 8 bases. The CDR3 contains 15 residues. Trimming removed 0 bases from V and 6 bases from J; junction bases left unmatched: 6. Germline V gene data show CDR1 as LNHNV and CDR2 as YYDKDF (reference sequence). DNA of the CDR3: TGTGCCACCAGCAGAGATAGAGGGACAGGTCATGGCTACACCTTC. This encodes CATSRDRGTGHGYTF.

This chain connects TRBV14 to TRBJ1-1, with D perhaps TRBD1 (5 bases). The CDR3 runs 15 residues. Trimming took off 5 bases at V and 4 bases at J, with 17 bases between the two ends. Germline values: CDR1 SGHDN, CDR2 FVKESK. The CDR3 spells CASSDSRGLGTEAFF. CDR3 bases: TGTGCCAGCAGCGATTCTAGGGGTCTGGGCACTGAAGCTTTCTTT.

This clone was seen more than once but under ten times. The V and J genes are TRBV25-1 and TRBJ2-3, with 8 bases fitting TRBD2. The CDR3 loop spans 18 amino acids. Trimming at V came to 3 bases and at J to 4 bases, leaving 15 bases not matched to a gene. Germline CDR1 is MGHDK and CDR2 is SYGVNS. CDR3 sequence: CASSDIISRGLGPDTQYF. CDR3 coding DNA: TGTGCCAGCAGTGATATCATCTCGCGGGGACTAGGGCCAGATACGCAGTATTTT.

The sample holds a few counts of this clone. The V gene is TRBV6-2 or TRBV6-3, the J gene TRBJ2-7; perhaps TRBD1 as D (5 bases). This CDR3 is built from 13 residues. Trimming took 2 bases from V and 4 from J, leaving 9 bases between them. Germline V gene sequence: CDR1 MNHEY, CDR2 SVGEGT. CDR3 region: CASSYRDRYEQYF. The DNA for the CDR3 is TGTGCCAGCAGTTACCGCGACAGATACGAGCAGTACTTC.

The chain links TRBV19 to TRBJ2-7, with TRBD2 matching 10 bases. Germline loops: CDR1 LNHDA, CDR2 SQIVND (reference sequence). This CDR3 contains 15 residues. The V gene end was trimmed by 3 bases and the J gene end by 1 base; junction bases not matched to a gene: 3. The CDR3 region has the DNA TGTGCCAGTAGTATGGGACTAGCGCCTTCCTACGAGCAGTACTTC. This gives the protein CASSMGLAPSYEQYF.

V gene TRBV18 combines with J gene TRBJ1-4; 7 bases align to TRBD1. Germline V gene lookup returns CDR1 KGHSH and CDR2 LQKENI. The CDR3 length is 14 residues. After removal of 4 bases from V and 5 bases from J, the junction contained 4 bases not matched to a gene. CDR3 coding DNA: TGTGCCAGCTCACAGGGACAGTCCAATGAAAAACTGTTTTTT. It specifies CASSQGQSNEKLFF.

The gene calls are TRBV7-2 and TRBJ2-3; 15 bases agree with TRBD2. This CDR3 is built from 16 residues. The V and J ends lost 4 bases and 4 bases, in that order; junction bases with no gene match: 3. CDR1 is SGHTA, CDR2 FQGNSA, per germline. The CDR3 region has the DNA TGTGCCAGCAGCTCGGGACTAGCGGGAGGACCAGATACGCAGTATTTT. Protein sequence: CASSSGLAGGPDTQYF. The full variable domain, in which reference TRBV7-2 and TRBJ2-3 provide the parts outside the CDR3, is GAGVSQSPSNKVTEKGKDVELRCDPISGHTALYWYRQSLGQGLEFLIYFQGNSAPDKSGLPSDRFSAERTGGSVSTLTIQRTQQEDSAVYLCASSSGLAGGPDTQYFGPGTRLTVL.

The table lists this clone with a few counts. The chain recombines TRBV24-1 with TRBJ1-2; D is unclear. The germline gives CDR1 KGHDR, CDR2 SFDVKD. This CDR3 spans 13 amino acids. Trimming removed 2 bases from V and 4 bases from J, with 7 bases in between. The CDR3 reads CATSDSGSYGYTF. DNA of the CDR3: TGTGCCACCAGTGATTCCGGGAGCTATGGCTACACCTTC.

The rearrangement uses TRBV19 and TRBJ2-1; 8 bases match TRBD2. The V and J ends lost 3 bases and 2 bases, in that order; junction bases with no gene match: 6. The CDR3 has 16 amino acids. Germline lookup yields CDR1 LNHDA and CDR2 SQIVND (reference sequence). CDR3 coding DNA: TGTGCCAGTAGTATGAGAACTAGCGGCACCTACAATGAGCAGTTCTTC. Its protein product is CASSMRTSGTYNEQFF. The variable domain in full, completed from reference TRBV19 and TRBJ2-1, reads DGGITQSPKYLFRKEGQNVTLSCEQNLNHDAMYWYRQDPGQGLRLIYYSQIVNDFQKGDIAEGYSVSREKKESFPLTVTSAQKNPTAFYLCASSMRTSGTYNEQFFGPGTRLTVL.

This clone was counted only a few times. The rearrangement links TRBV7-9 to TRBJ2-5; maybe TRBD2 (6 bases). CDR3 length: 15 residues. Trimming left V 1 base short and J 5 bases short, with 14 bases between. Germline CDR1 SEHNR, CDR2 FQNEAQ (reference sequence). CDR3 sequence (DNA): TGTGCCAGCAGCTTAGGCGGGACCGCGGGGGAGACCCAGTACTTC. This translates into CASSLGGTAGETQYF.

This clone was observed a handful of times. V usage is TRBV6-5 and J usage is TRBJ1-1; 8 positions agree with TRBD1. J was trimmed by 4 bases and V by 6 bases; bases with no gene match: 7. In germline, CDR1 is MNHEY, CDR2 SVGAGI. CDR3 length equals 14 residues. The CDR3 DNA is TGTGCCAGCAGAGACAGGGGAGCTGGCACTGAAGCTTTCTTT. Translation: CASRDRGAGTEAFF.

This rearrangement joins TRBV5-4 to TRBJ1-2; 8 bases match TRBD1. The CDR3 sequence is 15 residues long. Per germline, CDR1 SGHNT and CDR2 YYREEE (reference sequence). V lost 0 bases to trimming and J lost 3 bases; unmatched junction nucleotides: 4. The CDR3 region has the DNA TGTGCCAGCAGCTTGGTCCAGGGGGCACACTATGGCTACACCTTC. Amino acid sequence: CASSLVQGAHYGYTF.

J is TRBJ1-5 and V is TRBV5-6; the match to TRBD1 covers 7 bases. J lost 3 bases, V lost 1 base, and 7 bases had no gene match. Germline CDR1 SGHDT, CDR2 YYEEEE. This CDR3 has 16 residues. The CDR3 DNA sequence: TGTGCCAGCAGCTTGTCGACAGGGTTGGACAATCAGCCCCAGCATTTT. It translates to CASSLSTGLDNQPQHF.

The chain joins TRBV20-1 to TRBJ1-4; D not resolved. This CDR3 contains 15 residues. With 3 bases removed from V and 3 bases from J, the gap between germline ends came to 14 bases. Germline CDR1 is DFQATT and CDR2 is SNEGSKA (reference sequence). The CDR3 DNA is TGCAGTGCTAGTACTGAGGATTCAGCTAATGAAAAACTGTTTTTT. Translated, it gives CSASTEDSANEKLFF.

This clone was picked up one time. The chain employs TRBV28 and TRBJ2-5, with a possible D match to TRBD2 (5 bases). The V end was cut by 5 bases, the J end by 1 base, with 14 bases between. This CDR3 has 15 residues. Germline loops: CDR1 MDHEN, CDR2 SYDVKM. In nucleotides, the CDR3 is TGTGCCAGCAGTCGGGATCGTAGTCTCCAAGAGACCCAGTACTTC. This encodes CASSRDRSLQETQYF.

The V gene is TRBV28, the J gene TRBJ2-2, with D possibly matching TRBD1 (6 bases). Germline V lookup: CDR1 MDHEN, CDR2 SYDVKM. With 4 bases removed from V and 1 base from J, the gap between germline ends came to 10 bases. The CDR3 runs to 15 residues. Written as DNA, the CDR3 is TGTGCCAGCAGTTCGGGACACCTGAACACCGGGGAGCTGTTTTTT. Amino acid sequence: CASSSGHLNTGELFF.

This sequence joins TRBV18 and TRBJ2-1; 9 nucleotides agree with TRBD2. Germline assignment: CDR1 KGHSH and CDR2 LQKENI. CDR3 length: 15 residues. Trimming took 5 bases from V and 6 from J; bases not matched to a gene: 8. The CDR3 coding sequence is TGTGCCAGCTCATCCCGACTAGCGGAGGGCAATGAGCAGTTCTTC. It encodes CASSSRLAEGNEQFF.

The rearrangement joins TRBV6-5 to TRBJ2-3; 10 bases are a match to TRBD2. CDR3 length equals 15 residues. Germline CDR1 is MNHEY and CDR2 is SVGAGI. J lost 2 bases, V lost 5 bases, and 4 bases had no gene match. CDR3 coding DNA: TGTGCCAGCAGTCTAGCGGGGGCACTCACAGATACGCAGTATTTT. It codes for CASSLAGALTDTQYF.